This T cell receptor (beta chain) is from a study of T cells in Graves' hyperthyroidism and ophthalmopathy. RNA transcripts served as the template for amplifying TCR beta CDR3 regions. HTBI primers were employed in a first-round RT-PCR of the TCR CDR3. TCRdb re-called the multiplex PCR reads with MiXCR, one entry per CDR3 protein. This table holds 300,000 to 400,000 distinct CDR3 sequences, roughly 20% found once. Study-level results: Appearing also in blood were most of the thyroid clonotypes expanded above 0.001.

Stable disease denoted Graves' hyperthyroidism without ophthalmopathy progression within 18 months. Pregnant or lactating patients were excluded, as were those with uncontrolled infection or other autoimmune disease. Germline lookup yields CDR1 LNHDA and CDR2 SQIVND (reference sequence). The CDR3 runs to 15 residues. The trim removed 4 bases at V and 4 bases at J, leaving 4 bases unmatched. Concerning this clonotype: What it binds is not known.

Material: blood. The TCR was taken from a woman in her fifties or sixties with Graves' hyperthyroidism. The chain combines TRBV19 with TRBJ1-5; 10 bases match TRBD1. CDR3 sequence: CASSTTGGWNQPQHF. Written as DNA, the CDR3 is TGTGCCAGTAGTACGACAGGGGGCTGGAATCAGCCCCAGCATTTT.